Sequencing of this T cell receptor beta chain was carried out in a study of human T cells and chemical hapten exposure. At the level of the study: The cohort included alopecia areata under or over 50% scalp, totalis and universalis.

TCRdb called the RACE reads again in MiXCR, with one record for every CDR3 protein. The table includes approximately 79,000 distinct CDR3 sequences, 6.5% to 10% detected once. The time point here: pre-sensitization, week 0. As for treatment: therapeutic diphenylcyclopropenone sensitization with weekly scalp DPC. Staff drew blood before applying each patch test. Total RNA was extracted from unfractionated whole blood. On this clonotype itself: The antigen is undetermined.

Study findings and constraints: TCRs whose frequency exceeded 1 in 1000 remained the same following DPC sensitization.

Specimen: whole blood, collected in connection with sensitization to the hapten diphenylcyclopropenone (DPC). The receptor's source is a man in his forties with alopecia areata. Some clones in this sample may be carry-over from other donors' samples.

CDR3 nucleotides: TGCGCCAGCAGTCAATCATATATCCGGGAGGGGTGCACAGATACGCAGTATTTT. Protein: CASSQSYIREGCTDTQYF. The rearrangement links TRBV23-1 to TRBJ2-3, with TRBD2 matching over 8 bases. TRBV23-1 qualifies as an ORF whose function is uncertain. CDR3 length equals 18 residues. Trimming removed 0 bases from V and 1 base from J; junction bases left unmatched: 9.